These 24 T cell receptor beta chains were all obtained from the same sample, sequenced in a study of blood T cells in healthy people across ages. Primers used in a second PCR of about 7 to 11 cycles were a sample-barcoded 5' primer and a J-beta primer mix. TCRdb reanalysed the 5' RACE reads using MiXCR and keeps one entry per CDR3 protein. Of 1.5 million to 2 million distinct CDR3 sequences in the sample, 25% to 30% are singletons; the top ten hold about 7.7%. The material sequenced was blood. Every receptor here comes from a woman aged 30 to 39 in good health.

As to this clonotype: Its ends do not fully match the called genes, so a read error is possible. The rearrangement uses TRBV12-3 or TRBV12-4 and TRBJ1-5; unclear D gene. There are 12 residues in the CDR3. This chain's CDR3 is CACSPRPQPQHF. The CDR3 DNA sequence: TGTGCCTGCAGCCCACGGCCCCAGCCCCAGCATTTT.

The V gene is TRBV4-2, the J gene TRBJ2-2; possibly TRBD1 for D (8 bases). Germline assignment: CDR1 LGHNA and CDR2 YNFKEQ. The CDR3 is made up of 16 amino acids. Trimming pared 0 bases from V and 4 bases from J, leaving 12 bases between. CDR3: CASSQDHRGGTGELFF. In DNA form, the CDR3 reads TGTGCCAGCAGCCAAGATCACAGGGGGGGCACCGGGGAGCTGTTTTTT.

This clonotype was counted at least ten times. This chain uses TRBV7-2 with TRBJ2-5; unclear D gene. CDR3 length: 13 amino acids. Per the germline V gene, CDR1 is SGHTA and CDR2 is FQGNSA. Between the trimmed V and J ends, which lost 5 bases and 2 bases, there was a span of 9 bases. The CDR3 region is CASSPSRQETQYF. The CDR3 coding sequence is TGTGCCAGCAGCCCCAGTCGGCAAGAGACCCAGTACTTC. Together with reference TRBV7-2 and TRBJ2-5, the CDR3 gives the full variable domain: GAGVSQSPSNKVTEKGKDVELRCDPISGHTALYWYRQSLGQGLEFLIYFQGNSAPDKSGLPSDRFSAERTGGSVSTLTIQRTQQEDSAVYLCASSPSRQETQYFGPGTRLLVL.

This clonotype came up a few times. The rearrangement uses TRBV11-2 and TRBJ2-3, with 10 bases fitting TRBD2. The CDR3 totals 15 residues. The junction had 12 bases not matched to a gene; V was cut back by 7 bases and J by 8 bases. Per germline, CDR1 SGHAT and CDR2 FQNNGV. DNA of the CDR3: TGTGCCAGCAACTCAACCGGGACTAGCGCTGGTACGCAGTATTTT. Translated, it gives CASNSTGTSAGTQYF.

This sequence joins TRBV3-1 and TRBJ1-3; weak D call: TRBD1 (5 bases). The CDR3 is made up of 15 amino acids. CDR1 and CDR2 from the germline V gene are LGHDT and YNNKEL (reference sequence). V lost 1 base and J 4 bases, leaving 11 bases between the germline ends. CDR3 residues: CASSQVQGTGNTIYF. The CDR3 region has the DNA TGTGCCAGCAGCCAAGTGCAGGGTACCGGAAACACCATATATTTT.

Many counts were recorded for this clonotype. This chain joins TRBV10-1 and TRBJ2-7; D remains ambiguous. This CDR3 region has 13 residues. Deletions cut 3 bases from V and 2 bases from J, with 8 bases between. Germline V gene sequence: CDR1 WNHNN, CDR2 SYGVQD (reference sequence). The CDR3 DNA sequence: TGCGCCAGCAGTGAACACAGCACCTACGAGCAGTACTTC. Its translation is CASSEHSTYEQYF.

Many counts were recorded for this clonotype. J is TRBJ2-5 and V is TRBV5-1, with 8 bases fitting TRBD2. CDR3 size: 14 residues. The V and J ends lost 0 bases and 5 bases, in that order; junction bases with no gene match: 3. Germline-derived CDR1 and CDR2 are SGHRS and YFSETQ. The CDR3 here is CASSLAGGFETQYF. CDR3 DNA sequence: TGCGCCAGCAGCTTGGCGGGGGGGTTCGAGACCCAGTACTTC.

This chain's CDR3 is CASKLMNTEAFF. The CDR3 region has the DNA TGTGCCAGCAAGCTTATGAACACTGAAGCTTTCTTT. The rearrangement uses TRBV7-2 and TRBJ1-1; D unresolved. Trimming pared 7 bases from V and 0 bases from J, leaving 6 bases between. There are 12 residues in the CDR3. Germline V CDR1 and CDR2: SGHTA, FQGNSA.

In regard to this clonotype: A much larger clone sits a single nucleotide away, making a read error possible. This rearrangement joins TRBV10-3 to TRBJ2-1; D could derive from TRBD1 or TRBD2 (5 bases each). The J call may be mistaken, given a closer DNA end match to TRBJ2-7. The germline V gene encodes CDR1 ENHRY and CDR2 SYGVKD. The CDR3 consists of 15 residues. The CDR3 here is CAIGGSAGQYNEQYF. DNA of the CDR3: TGTGCCATCGGGGGTTCGGCGGGTCAATACAATGAGCAGTACTTC.

V and J are TRBV28 and TRBJ1-2, with D possibly being TRBD1 (5 bases). Trimming shortened V by 7 bases and J by 2 bases, and 17 bases separated the two germline ends. This CDR3 spans 15 amino acids. CDR1 and CDR2 from the germline V gene are MDHEN and SYDVKM. CDR3 protein: CASTPSVGRNYGYTF. The CDR3 DNA reads TGTGCCAGCACCCCTAGTGTGGGGCGAAACTATGGCTACACCTTC.

In regard to this clonotype: Germline and junction disagree at one end, which may indicate a read error. The V call is TRBV12-5, the J call TRBJ1-5; D gene unclear. CDR1 is LGHNT and CDR2 is FRNRAP in the germline V gene. This CDR3 is 13 amino acids long. CDR3 sequence reads: CASGFAGRKPQHF. The CDR3 DNA is TGTGCCAGTGGTTTCGCGGGGAGGAAGCCCCAGCATTTT.

The chain is built from TRBV2 and TRBJ2-7; 10 bases line up with TRBD1. Germline loops: CDR1 SNHLY, CDR2 FYNNEI. The CDR3 loop spans 14 amino acids. V shed 8 bases, J shed 3 bases, and the junction held 7 bases outside the gene matches. CDR3 sequence (DNA): TGTGCCAGCGGGGGACAGGGGATAGACTACGAGCAGTACTTC. It yields the protein CASGGQGIDYEQYF.

The genes are TRBV5-6 and TRBJ1-1, with TRBD1 as a possible D gene (6 bases). Trimming took off 0 bases at V and 0 bases at J, with 12 bases between the two ends. Germline V gives CDR1 SGHDT, CDR2 YYEEEE. This CDR3 has 16 residues. CDR3 amino acids: CASSLDTGRVNTEAFF. As DNA, the CDR3 is TGTGCCAGCAGCTTGGATACAGGGAGGGTGAACACTGAAGCTTTCTTT.

The V gene is TRBV29-1, the J gene TRBJ2-7, with 7 positions matching TRBD2. The closer fit of TRBJ2-5 to the DNA end suggests the J call may be wrong. Germline CDR1 and CDR2: SQVTM and ANQGSEA. The CDR3 is 13 amino acids. The CDR3 loop reads CSVGPGRVQTQYF. The CDR3 region has the DNA TGCAGCGTTGGTCCAGGGAGGGTACAGACCCAGTACTTC.

The chain joins TRBV7-2 to TRBJ2-7, with unresolved D. Germline values: CDR1 SGHTA, CDR2 FQGNSA. Between the trimmed V and J ends, which lost 2 bases and 0 bases, there was a span of 8 bases. The CDR3 sequence is 14 residues long. Here the CDR3 DNA reads TGTGCCAGCAGCTTACCTACGAGCTCCTACGAGCAGTACTTC. Its protein product is CASSLPTSSYEQYF. The variable domain in full, with the rest retrieved from reference TRBV7-2 and TRBJ2-7, is GAGVSQSPSNKVTEKGKDVELRCDPISGHTALYWYRQSLGQGLEFLIYFQGNSAPDKSGLPSDRFSAERTGGSVSTLTIQRTQQEDSAVYLCASSLPTSSYEQYFGPGTRLTVT.

J is TRBJ2-3 and V is TRBV5-6; tentatively, D is TRBD1 or TRBD2 (6 bases each). The CDR3 is made up of 18 amino acids. CDR1 SGHDT and CDR2 YYEEEE come from the germline V gene. Trimming left V 1 base short and J 5 bases short, with 23 bases between. CDR3 sequence: CASSLRRGQSRDKDTQYF. The CDR3 DNA follows: TGTGCCAGCAGCTTGAGGAGGGGACAATCGAGGGACAAAGATACGCAGTATTTT.

This clonotype was observed a handful of times. This chain joins TRBV5-1 and TRBJ1-4, with a weak D call TRBD1 (5 bases). Germline-derived CDR1 and CDR2 are SGHRS and YFSETQ. V dropped 4 bases and J dropped 7 bases, with 11 bases sitting between them. This CDR3 has 13 amino acids. The CDR3 DNA sequence: TGCGCCAGCAGCATCGGGGCTACTGAAAAACTGTTTTTT. It is translated as CASSIGATEKLFF.

Points on this clonotype: One junction end does not reproduce the germline sequence, and a read error may be involved. The chain's CDR3 is CASSPTALQEIQYF. CDR3 DNA: TGCGCCAGCAGCCCGACAGCCCTCCAAGAGATCCAGTACTTC. The chain joins TRBV5-1 to TRBJ2-5, with a weak D call TRBD1 (5 bases). Germline CDR1 reads SGHRS; CDR2 reads YFSETQ. The CDR3 sequence is 14 residues long.

The sample holds a few counts of this clonotype. Germline and junction disagree at one end, which may indicate a read error. The chain is built from TRBV7-2 and TRBJ2-5; no reliable D call. CDR1 is SGHTA, CDR2 FQGNSA, per germline. The CDR3 length is 12 residues. The CDR3 sequence is CASSSLARTRYF. CDR3 nucleotide sequence: TGTGCCAGCAGCTCTCTCGCGCGGACCCGGTACTTC.

This clonotype was recorded only once. The chain uses TRBV20-1 and TRBJ2-5; D perhaps matches TRBD1 (5 bases). The CDR3 sequence is 13 residues long. Germline V gene sequence: CDR1 DFQATT, CDR2 SNEGSKA (reference sequence). V lost 2 bases and J 5 bases, leaving 12 bases between the germline ends. This chain's CDR3 is CSARTAGWETQYF. In nucleotides, the CDR3 is TGCAGTGCTAGAACTGCAGGGTGGGAGACCCAGTACTTC.

This clonotype was observed a handful of times. This chain connects TRBV6-6 to TRBJ2-3; D possibly corresponds to TRBD1 (6 bases). Germline V gene data show CDR1 as MNHNY and CDR2 as SVGAGI (reference sequence). Trimming took off 6 bases at V and 1 base at J, with 14 bases between the two ends. This CDR3 is built from 15 residues. The DNA for the CDR3 is TGTGCCAGCAGCATCGACAGGCCCCGCACAGATACGCAGTATTTT. It translates to CASSIDRPRTDTQYF.

The chain has TRBV24-1 and TRBJ1-2, with D tentatively TRBD1 (5 bases). Germline lookup yields CDR1 KGHDR and CDR2 SFDVKD. CDR3 length: 14 residues. V dropped 1 base and J dropped 8 bases, with 13 bases sitting between them. CDR3 in amino acids: CATSDLQQDGGYTF. For the CDR3, the DNA is TGTGCCACCAGTGATTTACAACAGGACGGAGGCTACACCTTC.

This clonotype was seen only once. A read error is possible here, since a much larger clone lies one base away. The chain is built from TRBV7-2 and TRBJ2-3, with no clear D. Germline lookup yields CDR1 SGHTA and CDR2 FQGNSA. The CDR3 runs 14 residues. The CDR3 loop reads CASSPDTSTNTQYF. DNA of the CDR3: TGTGCCAGCAGCCCCGACACGAGCACAAATACGCAGTATTTT.

This clonotype was recorded a few times. V gene TRBV7-2 combines with J gene TRBJ1-5, with 7 bases aligning to TRBD1. The V segment lost 7 bases and the J segment 6 bases; nucleotides outside the gene matches: 9. The CDR3 is 14 residues long. Looked up from germline, CDR1 is SGHTA and CDR2 is FQGNSA. CDR3 coding DNA: TGTGCCAGCACCCCAGGGGGATTAGGTCAGCCCCAGCATTTT. Its translation is CASTPGGLGQPQHF.